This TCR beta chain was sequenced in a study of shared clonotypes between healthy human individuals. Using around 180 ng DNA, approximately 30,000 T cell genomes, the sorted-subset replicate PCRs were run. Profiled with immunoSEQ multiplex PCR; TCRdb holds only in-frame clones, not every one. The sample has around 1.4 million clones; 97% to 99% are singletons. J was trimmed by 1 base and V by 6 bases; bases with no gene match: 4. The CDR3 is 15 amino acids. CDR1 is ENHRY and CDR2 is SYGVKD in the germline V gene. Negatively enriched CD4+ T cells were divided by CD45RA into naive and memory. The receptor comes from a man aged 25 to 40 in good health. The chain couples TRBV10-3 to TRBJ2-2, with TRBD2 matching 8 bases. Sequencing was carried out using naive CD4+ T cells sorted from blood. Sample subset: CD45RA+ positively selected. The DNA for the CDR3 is TGTGCCATCAGGATGGGACTAGAGAACACCGGGGAGCTGTTTTTT. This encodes CAIRMGLENTGELFF.